This T cell receptor (beta chain) comes out of a study of T cells in Graves' hyperthyroidism and ophthalmopathy. There are 14 residues in the CDR3. J lost 6 bases, V lost 3 bases, and 4 bases had no gene match. The germline V gene has CDR1 SNHLY and CDR2 FYNNEI. Amplification yielded TCR beta CDR3 regions, with RNA transcripts as the source. HTBI primers were used for first-round RT-PCR of the TCR CDR3. TCRdb ran MiXCR on the multiplex PCR reads and lists one entry per CDR3 protein. The sample lists about 380,000 distinct CDR3 sequences; around a sixth were seen once. The sample holds many counts of this clonotype.

The sample comprised blood. V and J are TRBV2 and TRBJ1-4; 7 bases line up with TRBD1. The TCR sequence derives from a man aged 18 to 30 with Graves' ophthalmopathy. The CDR3 DNA reads TGTGCCAGCAGTGACGGCAGGGGGGATGAAAAACTGTTTTTT. Its protein is CASSDGRGDEKLFF.